What follows are 23 T cell receptor beta chains derived from one specimen sequenced in a study of cytotoxic CD8 clonotypes in ibrutinib-treated CLL. The data were produced by immunoSEQ multiplex PCR, yet TCRdb's version contains in-frame clones alone and is incomplete. The data show 20,000 to 30,000 clones, approximately 71% seen once. The sample here was PBMCs, taken after 12 months of ibrutinib treatment. Every receptor here comes from a human donor with chronic lymphocytic leukemia.

V usage is TRBV19 and J usage is TRBJ1-1; D is undetermined. V was shortened by 8 bases and J by 1 base, with 11 bases between the two germline ends. Germline values: CDR1 LNHDA, CDR2 SQIVND (reference sequence). The CDR3 runs 13 residues. CDR3 DNA sequence: TGTGCCAGTCGAGATCTTAGGAACACTGAAGCTTTCTTT. It yields the protein CASRDLRNTEAFF.

This clone was seen a few times. The chain is built from TRBV30 and TRBJ1-1; the D gene is possibly TRBD1 (6 bases). This CDR3 has 13 amino acids. V lost 3 bases and J 5 bases, leaving 13 bases between the germline ends. Germline-derived CDR1 and CDR2 are GTSNPN and SVGIG (reference sequence). The CDR3 DNA is TGTGCCTGGAGACCCCACAGGGAGACTGAAGCTTTCTTT. Amino acids: CAWRPHRETEAFF.

The CDR3 bases are TGTGCCAGCAGCCCAACCCAGGGGACTAGCGGTAGGGGAGAGTTCTTC. It codes for CASSPTQGTSGRGEFF. The chain combines TRBV27 with TRBJ2-1; 11 bases are a match to TRBD2. The CDR3 totals 16 residues. CDR1 and CDR2 (germline): MNHEY, SMNVEV (reference sequence). J gave up 14 bases and V 6 bases, and 18 bases lay outside the gene matches.

The chain carries TRBV27 and TRBJ2-3; no clear D. This CDR3 has 14 amino acids. Germline V CDR1 and CDR2: MNHEY, SMNVEV (reference sequence). Between the trimmed V and J ends, which lost 5 bases and 2 bases, there was a span of 11 bases. CDR3 sequence reads: CASSPRQHTDTQYF. The CDR3 DNA is TGTGCCAGCAGTCCTAGACAACACACAGATACGCAGTATTTT.

The chain has TRBV5-4 and TRBJ1-2; 10 bases agree with TRBD1. V dropped 4 bases and J dropped 7; count of bases not matched to a gene: 4. The CDR3 runs to 13 residues. The germline V gene has CDR1 SGHNT and CDR2 YYREEE (reference sequence). The CDR3, as DNA: TGTGCCAGCAGCCCGGGACAGGGGCTTGGCTACACCTTC. It encodes CASSPGQGLGYTF.

The chain recombines TRBV30 with TRBJ2-3; the match to TRBD1 covers 10 bases. With 0 bases clipped from V and 1 base from J, the junction kept 7 bases outside the gene matches. Germline loops: CDR1 GTSNPN, CDR2 SVGIG (reference sequence). CDR3 length: 17 amino acids. The CDR3 nucleotides are TGTGCCTGGAGTGTCCGGACAGGGGGTGTTGGCACAGATACGCAGTATTTT. Protein sequence: CAWSVRTGGVGTDTQYF.

This clone was seen only a few times. This chain links TRBV29-1 with TRBJ1-1; unclear D gene. CDR3 size: 13 residues. Per the germline V gene, CDR1 is SQVTM and CDR2 is ANQGSEA. Trimming took off 3 bases at V and 2 bases at J, with 10 bases between the two ends. The CDR3 region has the DNA TGCAGCGTTGATTGGGGAACCAACACTGAAGCTTTCTTT. Amino acid sequence: CSVDWGTNTEAFF.

The chain couples TRBV9 to TRBJ2-7; D ambiguous. CDR3 size: 13 residues. Germline assignment: CDR1 SGDLS and CDR2 YYNGEE. V was clipped by 3 bases and J by 4 bases, with 11 bases between them. The CDR3 DNA reads as TGTGCCAGCAGCGCCTCCGTACCTTACGAGCAGTACTTC. Protein sequence: CASSASVPYEQYF.

This chain joins TRBV30 and TRBJ2-2; TRBD2 matches 8 bases. J lost 4 bases, V lost 0 bases, and 1 base had no gene match. CDR1 is GTSNPN and CDR2 is SVGIG in the germline V gene (reference sequence). CDR3 length: 14 residues. CDR3 coding DNA: TGTGCCTGGAGTGTACGGGGGGGCACCGGGGAGCTGTTTTTT. Amino acid sequence: CAWSVRGGTGELFF.

In its sample, this clone was seen once. The rearrangement uses TRBV11-2 and TRBJ1-1; D gene ambiguous. This CDR3 comprises 13 residues. The V gene's germline CDR1 is SGHAT and CDR2 FQNNGV. Between the trimmed V and J ends, which lost 2 bases and 1 base, there was a span of 5 bases. The CDR3 reads CASSLKGNTEAFF. CDR3 coding DNA: TGTGCCAGCAGCTTAAAGGGGAACACTGAAGCTTTCTTT.

The genes are TRBV7-9 and TRBJ2-3, with D perhaps TRBD1 (6 bases). The CDR3 contains 13 residues. Trimming removed 2 bases from V and 4 bases from J, with 7 bases in between. The germline V gene encodes CDR1 SEHNR and CDR2 FQNEAQ (reference sequence). Here the CDR3 reads CASSLRTADTQYF. CDR3 sequence (DNA): TGTGCCAGCAGCTTAAGGACAGCAGATACGCAGTATTTT. Complete variable domain (other parts from reference TRBV7-9 and TRBJ2-3): DTGVSQNPRHKITKRGQNVTFRCDPISEHNRLYWYRQTLGQGPEFLTYFQNEAQLEKSRLLSDRFSAERPKGSFSTLEIQRTEQGDSAMYLCASSLRTADTQYFGPGTRLTVL.

This sequence joins TRBV5-3 and TRBJ1-2; D is perhaps TRBD1 (5 bases). TRBV5-3 is placed among ORFs of uncertain function. Trimming took 5 bases from V and 5 from J, leaving 19 bases between them. This CDR3 has 15 amino acids. DNA of the CDR3: TGTGCCAGAAGTCCGATGGGGGAAGCGGAATATGGCTACACCTTC. This gives the protein CARSPMGEAEYGYTF.

By its share, this clone is medium-sized. The gene calls are TRBV7-2 and TRBJ2-5, with D possibly TRBD1 on 6 matching bases. The germline V gene has CDR1 SGHTA and CDR2 FQGNSA. Trimming took off 5 bases at V and 5 bases at J, with 15 bases between the two ends. The CDR3 loop spans 14 amino acids. DNA of the CDR3: TGTGCCAGCAGCCCTGGTGGGGGCGGGGAGACCCAGTACTTC. It yields the protein CASSPGGGGETQYF. Full variable domain (missing parts from reference TRBV7-2 and TRBJ2-5): GAGVSQSPSNKVTEKGKDVELRCDPISGHTALYWYRQSLGQGLEFLIYFQGNSAPDKSGLPSDRFSAERTGGSVSTLTIQRTQQEDSAVYLCASSPGGGGETQYFGPGTRLLVL.

The sample holds a few counts of this clone. The chain links TRBV19 to TRBJ1-1; 8 positions match TRBD1. The CDR3 totals 15 residues. V trimming: 7 bases; J trimming: 1 base; junction bases outside the gene matches: 8. In germline, CDR1 is LNHDA, CDR2 SQIVND (reference sequence). In DNA form, the CDR3 reads TGTGCCAGTACCCCCGGGGACAGGCGGAACACTGAAGCTTTCTTT. Translating gives CASTPGDRRNTEAFF.

The CDR3 reads CASSLLGASNSPLHF. The CDR3, as DNA: TGCGCCAGCAGCTTGCTGGGGGCTTCCAATTCACCCCTCCACTTT. The V and J genes are TRBV5-1 and TRBJ1-6, with D possibly being TRBD1 (6 bases). CDR1 SGHRS and CDR2 YFSETQ come from the germline V gene. CDR3 length equals 15 residues. V was clipped by 1 base and J by 7 bases, with 12 bases between them.

The chain recombines TRBV30 with TRBJ1-1; possibly TRBD1 for D (5 bases). This CDR3 spans 13 amino acids. Germline V gives CDR1 GTSNPN, CDR2 SVGIG (reference sequence). V gave up 3 bases and J gave up 4 bases, with 12 bases separating them. CDR3 sequence: CAWSWGDGTEAFF. The CDR3, as DNA: TGTGCCTGGAGCTGGGGGGATGGCACTGAAGCTTTCTTT.

V is TRBV7-3 and J is TRBJ1-2; TRBD1 might be the D (5 bases). Per the germline V gene, CDR1 is SGHTA and CDR2 is FQGTGA. The CDR3 sequence is 13 residues long. Between the trimmed V and J ends, which lost 1 base and 8 bases, there was a span of 11 bases. The DNA for the CDR3 is TGTGCCAGCAGCTTAAGGCAGGGAGCAGGCTACACCTTC. It codes for CASSLRQGAGYTF.

The V gene is TRBV9, the J gene TRBJ2-3, with D possibly TRBD2 on 5 matching bases. The CDR3 runs to 16 residues. Per germline, CDR1 SGDLS and CDR2 YYNGEE. Trimming removed 4 bases at V and 5 bases at J, with 20 bases between. The CDR3 loop is CASSPQLGGLGDTQYF. DNA for the CDR3: TGTGCCAGCAGCCCTCAGCTTGGAGGTTTGGGAGATACGCAGTATTTT.

The rearrangement joins TRBV18 to TRBJ2-7; 8 positions agree with TRBD1. Losses at the gene ends were 3 bases for V and 6 bases for J; bases not matched to a gene: 10. CDR1 and CDR2 from the germline V gene are KGHSH and LQKENI. The CDR3 has 15 residues. For the CDR3, the DNA is TGTGCCAGCTCACCCGCGACAGGGGCCAACGGCGAGCAGTACTTC. It encodes CASSPATGANGEQYF.

The J gene is TRBJ1-1, the V gene TRBV6-6, with D maybe TRBD1 (5 bases). V dropped 2 bases and J dropped 0 bases, with 13 bases sitting between them. Germline values: CDR1 MNHNY, CDR2 SVGAGI (reference sequence). This CDR3 spans 16 amino acids. CDR3 sequence: CASSYGTGPMNTEAFF. CDR3 DNA sequence: TGTGCCAGCAGTTACGGCACGGGGCCGATGAACACTGAAGCTTTCTTT.

The chain carries TRBV4-3 and TRBJ2-1, with D uncertain. The V gene lost 4 bases and the J gene lost 0 bases, with 7 bases spanning the gap. CDR1 is LGHNA and CDR2 is YSLEER in the germline V gene. This CDR3 comprises 14 residues. The CDR3: CASSPEPSYNEQFF. The CDR3 DNA sequence: TGCGCCAGCAGCCCTGAGCCCTCCTACAATGAGCAGTTCTTC.

The chain carries TRBV7-2 and TRBJ2-7, with D possibly TRBD1 on 5 matching bases. CDR3 length: 14 residues. Trimming stripped 5 bases from V and 2 bases from J, with 13 bases between. Germline CDR1 SGHTA, CDR2 FQGNSA. The CDR3 DNA is TGTGCCAGCAGCCAACTGCTCAGGGCCTACGAGCAGTACTTC. Translated: CASSQLLRAYEQYF.

This chain connects TRBV19 to TRBJ2-2; TRBD1 agrees at 9 bases. Germline V gene lookup returns CDR1 LNHDA and CDR2 SQIVND (reference sequence). Trimming removed 4 bases from V and 0 bases from J; junction bases left unmatched: 3. This CDR3 is built from 16 residues. CDR3 nucleotides: TGTGCCAGTAGTACACGGACAGGGGCGAACACCGGGGAGCTGTTTTTT. This encodes CASSTRTGANTGELFF.